The 25 T cell receptor beta chains below all came from one sample that was sequenced in a study of regulatory and conventional T cells in RAG deficiency. Produced via immunoSEQ multiplex PCR; TCRdb's table is partial and in-frame only. This sample has 24,000 or so clones, with approximately 93% found just once. Blood CD4+ CD25-low CD127-high conventional T cells supplied the genomic DNA template. In addition, the sample was reused for a study of regulatory T cells. That paper states: The PCR used 52 TRBV and 13 TRBJ primers.

Material for sequencing was CD4+ T cells sorted from blood. These receptors were obtained from a human donor in good health.

The rearrangement uses TRBV5-4 and TRBJ2-3; 11 nucleotides align to TRBD2. V gave up 4 bases and J gave up 6 bases; unmatched junction bases: 10. Germline V CDR1 and CDR2: SGHNT, YYREEE (reference sequence). The CDR3 runs 16 residues. CDR3 sequence reads: CASSPVLAGDGDTQYF. The CDR3 DNA is TGTGCCAGCAGCCCGGTACTAGCGGGGGACGGGGATACGCAGTATTTT.

This clone has just one count. The genes are TRBV7-9 and TRBJ1-4; 7 nucleotides agree with TRBD1. V dropped 4 bases and J dropped 4; count of bases not matched to a gene: 3. From germline, CDR1 is SEHNR and CDR2 FQNEAQ (reference sequence). The CDR3 loop spans 14 amino acids. CDR3 residues: CASSSTGSNEKLFF. The CDR3 DNA reads as TGTGCCAGCAGCTCGACAGGGAGTAATGAAAAACTGTTTTTT.

The rearrangement links TRBV10-1 to TRBJ1-5; unclear D gene. The CDR3 extends over 12 amino acids. Germline V gene sequence: CDR1 WNHNN, CDR2 SYGVQD (reference sequence). With 2 bases removed from V and 4 bases from J, the gap between germline ends came to 3 bases. In nucleotides, the CDR3 is TGCGCCAGCAGTGAGGGAAATCAGCCCCAGCATTTT. Translation gives CASSEGNQPQHF.

This chain joins TRBV6-1 and TRBJ1-1; D is uncertain. With 7 bases removed from V and 1 base from J, the gap between germline ends came to 4 bases. The V gene's germline CDR1 is MNHNS and CDR2 SASEGT. The CDR3 has 11 residues. For the CDR3, the DNA is TGTGCCAGCACCAGGAACACTGAAGCTTTCTTT. The encoded protein is CASTRNTEAFF.

The rearrangement links TRBV9 to TRBJ2-1; 8 nucleotides align to TRBD2. The V gene end was trimmed by 3 bases and the J gene end by 3 bases; junction bases not matched to a gene: 8. The length of the CDR3 is 16 residues. Germline V lookup: CDR1 SGDLS, CDR2 YYNGEE. The DNA for the CDR3 is TGTGCCAGCAGCGCCCACGGCGGGGGGCTCTACAATGAGCAGTTCTTC. It codes for CASSAHGGGLYNEQFF.

The rearrangement links TRBV19 to TRBJ2-5, with 9 bases fitting TRBD2. The V gene's germline CDR1 is LNHDA and CDR2 SQIVND (reference sequence). J was trimmed by 5 bases and V by 4 bases; bases with no gene match: 8. The CDR3 is 15 residues long. CDR3 in DNA: TGTGCCAGTAGTACCCCAGCGGGGGGTGCGGAGACCCAGTACTTC. Its translation is CASSTPAGGAETQYF.

J is TRBJ2-7 and V is TRBV15; 9 nucleotides agree with TRBD1. CDR1 and CDR2 (germline): LNHNV, YYDKDF (reference sequence). This CDR3 comprises 14 residues. J gave up 2 bases and V 4 bases, and 3 bases lay outside the gene matches. CDR3 loop: CATSKDRGPYEQYF. The CDR3 DNA sequence: TGTGCCACCAGCAAGGACAGGGGTCCCTACGAGCAGTACTTC.

The rearrangement joins TRBV19 to TRBJ2-5, with TRBD1 identical over 10 bases. The J call may be incorrect, as the DNA end agrees better with TRBJ2-7. Germline CDR1 and CDR2: LNHDA and SQIVND (reference sequence). This CDR3 spans 14 amino acids. The CDR3 spells CASSRRDRGYEQYF. In nucleotides, the CDR3 is TGTGCCAGTAGCCGGCGGGACAGGGGCTACGAGCAGTACTTC.

The chain has TRBV10-2 and TRBJ1-1; D is unresolved. V dropped 1 base and J dropped 1 base, with 4 bases sitting between them. Germline CDR1 reads WSHSY; CDR2 reads SAAADI. This CDR3 has 13 amino acids. CDR3 DNA: TGCGCCAGCAGTGAGTTACAGAACACTGAAGCTTTCTTT. This codes for CASSELQNTEAFF.

This clone was seen a handful of times. The chain joins TRBV25-1 to TRBJ1-1; 10 positions agree with TRBD1. The CDR3 runs 15 residues. The junction had 8 bases not matched to a gene; V was cut back by 6 bases and J by 4 bases. Germline lookup yields CDR1 MGHDK and CDR2 SYGVNS. CDR3 coding DNA: TGTGCCAGCAGAGGGTGGGACAGGGGTGGCACTGAAGCTTTCTTT. Its protein is CASRGWDRGGTEAFF.

J is TRBJ1-2 and V is TRBV4-1; no clear D. The germline V and J ends were trimmed by 0 bases and 5 bases, with 10 bases remaining between them. This CDR3 has 14 amino acids. CDR1 and CDR2 (germline): MGHRA, YSYEKL. CDR3 amino acids: CASSQDQLGYGYTF. CDR3 DNA: TGCGCCAGCAGCCAAGATCAATTGGGGTATGGCTACACCTTC.

Only one count was recorded for this clone. V gene TRBV2 combines with J gene TRBJ1-5; D is uncertain. CDR3 size: 14 residues. The germline V gene encodes CDR1 SNHLY and CDR2 FYNNEI. Trimming left V 3 bases short and J 2 bases short, with 8 bases between. CDR3 loop: CASSDRSGNQPQHF. The CDR3 region has the DNA TGTGCCAGCAGTGACAGATCCGGCAATCAGCCCCAGCATTTT.

The J gene is TRBJ2-1, the V gene TRBV6-5; D might be TRBD2 (5 bases). Trimming took off 2 bases at V and 8 bases at J, with 19 bases between the two ends. CDR3 length: 16 residues. Germline CDR1 and CDR2: MNHEY and SVGAGI. CDR3 residues: CASSYLGPHHGDEQFF. Written as DNA, the CDR3 is TGTGCCAGCAGTTACCTTGGGCCCCACCACGGGGATGAGCAGTTCTTC.

V is TRBV9 and J is TRBJ1-3; D remains ambiguous. From germline, CDR1 is SGDLS and CDR2 YYNGEE. Trimming took 4 bases from V and 1 from J, leaving 9 bases between them. The CDR3 runs 14 residues. DNA of the CDR3: TGTGCCAGCAGCCCGGGGAATTCTGGAAACACCATATATTTT. Translation: CASSPGNSGNTIYF.

The chain recombines TRBV4-2 with TRBJ2-6; D tentatively reads TRBD1 or TRBD2 (7 bases each). CDR3 length: 20 amino acids. Germline V gene sequence: CDR1 LGHNA, CDR2 YNFKEQ. The V gene lost 2 bases and the J gene lost 2 bases, with 22 bases spanning the gap. DNA of the CDR3: TGTGCCAGCAGCCAAAGGGTAGGGGGCGCGGGAGTGGCTGGGGCCAACGTCCTGACTTTC. Translation: CASSQRVGGAGVAGANVLTF.

The sample holds one count of this clone. The CDR3 here is CASSLGQYNEQFF. DNA for the CDR3: TGTGCCAGCAGCTTAGGGCAGTACAATGAGCAGTTCTTC. This rearrangement joins TRBV7-8 to TRBJ2-1; D is unresolved. Germline CDR1 reads SGHVS; CDR2 reads FQNEAQ. V was cut by 1 base and J by 4 bases, with 5 bases left in between. This CDR3 is 13 amino acids long. Drawing the rest from reference TRBV7-8 and TRBJ2-1, the complete variable domain is GAGVSQSPRYKVAKRGQDVALRCDPISGHVSLFWYQQALGQGPEFLTYFQNEAQLDKSGLPSDRFFAERPEGSVSTLKIQRTQQEDSAVYLCASSLGQYNEQFFGPGTRLTVL.

The chain carries TRBV4-1 and TRBJ2-7; 7 bases fit TRBD1. CDR1 and CDR2 from the germline V gene are MGHRA and YSYEKL. This CDR3 comprises 17 residues. Germline trimming cut 1 base from V and 2 bases from J; bases unmatched to any gene: 11. CDR3 nucleotide sequence: TGCGCCAGCAGCCAAGGCTGGACAGGAGACCCAACCTACGAGCAGTACTTC. Its translation: CASSQGWTGDPTYEQYF.

The chain couples TRBV5-1 to TRBJ1-1; 7 bases line up with TRBD1. V shed 3 bases and J 0 bases; nucleotides not matched to a gene: 2. CDR1 and CDR2 from the germline V gene are SGHRS and YFSETQ. There are 14 residues in the CDR3. The CDR3 sequence: CASSSGQLNTEAFF. The CDR3 DNA is TGCGCCAGCAGCTCGGGACAGCTGAACACTGAAGCTTTCTTT.

The chain uses TRBV5-1 and TRBJ2-5; TRBD2 aligns across 8 bases. Losses at the gene ends were 4 bases for V and 1 base for J; bases not matched to a gene: 6. Germline CDR1 reads SGHRS; CDR2 reads YFSETQ. The CDR3 runs to 15 residues. The DNA of the CDR3 is TGCGCCAGCAGCCCGATAGCGGGGACCCAAGAGACCCAGTACTTC. This codes for CASSPIAGTQETQYF. The full variable domain, in which reference TRBV5-1 and TRBJ2-5 provide the parts outside the CDR3, is KAGVTQTPRYLIKTRGQQVTLSCSPISGHRSVSWYQQTPGQGLQFLFEYFSETQRNKGNFPGRFSGRQFSNSRSEMNVSTLELGDSALYLCASSPIAGTQETQYFGPGTRLLVL.

This chain connects TRBV28 to TRBJ2-7, with TRBD2 matching over 9 bases. The J segment lost 6 bases and the V segment lost 1 base, leaving 7 bases of the junction unmatched. The CDR3 spans 15 residues. CDR1 and CDR2 from the germline V gene are MDHEN and SYDVKM. CDR3 amino acids: CASSLSASGISEQYF. CDR3 nucleotide sequence: TGTGCCAGCAGTTTATCGGCTAGCGGGATAAGCGAGCAGTACTTC.

The rearrangement uses TRBV2 and TRBJ1-4; D gene unclear. Germline lookup yields CDR1 SNHLY and CDR2 FYNNEI. Trimming shortened V by 4 bases and J by 10 bases, and 10 bases separated the two germline ends. CDR3 length equals 12 residues. DNA for the CDR3: TGTGCCAGCAGTGGGACCGGTCGAAAACTGTTTTTT. It encodes CASSGTGRKLFF.

The chain carries TRBV11-3 and TRBJ1-2; D is possibly TRBD1 (5 bases). The CDR3 has 13 residues. CDR1 is SGHNT, CDR2 YENEEA, per germline. With 1 base removed from V and 7 bases from J, the gap between germline ends came to 10 bases. The DNA for the CDR3 is TGTGCCAGCAGCTTAGGAGGGACGCGTGGCTACACCTTC. It translates to CASSLGGTRGYTF. The entire variable domain, with the rest obtained from reference TRBV11-3 and TRBJ1-2, is as follows: EAGVVQSPRYKIIEKKQPVAFWCNPISGHNTLYWYLQNLGQGPELLIRYENEEAVDDSQLPKDRFSAERLKGVDSTLKIQPAELGDSAVYLCASSLGGTRGYTFGSGTRLTVV.

The V gene is TRBV27, the J gene TRBJ2-5; D possibly corresponds to TRBD2 (6 bases). With 0 bases removed from V and 6 bases from J, the gap between germline ends came to 11 bases. From germline, CDR1 is MNHEY and CDR2 SMNVEV (reference sequence). This CDR3 has 14 residues. The CDR3 here is CASSLSWRAKTQYF. DNA for the CDR3: TGTGCCAGCAGTTTATCGTGGAGGGCTAAGACCCAGTACTTC.

The chain carries TRBV10-3 and TRBJ1-2; possibly TRBD1 for D (5 bases). CDR1 is ENHRY and CDR2 is SYGVKD in the germline V gene. The CDR3 consists of 14 residues. V shed 2 bases and J shed 6 bases, with 13 bases lying between them. The CDR3 region is CAISEGGGADGYTF. The CDR3 region has the DNA TGTGCCATCAGTGAGGGAGGAGGGGCCGATGGCTACACCTTC.

The chain has TRBV4-1 and TRBJ2-7; D is possibly TRBD2 (5 bases). Between the trimmed V and J ends, which lost 1 base and 1 base, there was a span of 11 bases. CDR1 MGHRA and CDR2 YSYEKL come from the germline V gene. The CDR3 consists of 15 residues. CDR3 sequence (DNA): TGCGCCAGCAGCCAAGGGAGGTCACAGTCCTACGAGCAGTACTTC. Encoded protein: CASSQGRSQSYEQYF.